This record covers a single T cell receptor (beta chain). The antigen remains unidentified. This entry comes from a study of CD8 T cells in ankylosing spondylitis. The CDR3 loop spans 18 amino acids. Per the germline V gene, CDR1 is SQVTM and CDR2 is ANQGSEA. The V and J ends lost 0 bases and 0 bases respectively, with 20 bases between them. Each TCR beta library was made by quantitative 5'-RACE that incorporated molecular barcodes. One entry per CDR3 protein results from TCRdb running MiXCR on the 5' RACE reads. Of roughly 260,000 distinct CDR3 sequences detected, 15% to 20% appear once; the ten largest clones hold roughly 8%. General study findings and limits: Significant enrichment of disease-linked clones was reported in matched ankylosing spondylitis synovial fluid.

V is TRBV29-1 and J is TRBJ1-2; TRBD1 might be the D (5 bases). The source is a male donor with ankylosing spondylitis or in good health (not recorded which). Sequenced input: blood, either unsorted or a sorted T cell fraction (not recorded which). CDR3 loop: CSVEDGGILSIANYGYTF. The CDR3 DNA sequence: TGCAGCGTTGAAGATGGGGGAATTCTCTCCATCGCTAACTATGGCTACACCTTC.